This T cell receptor (beta chain) originates from a study of blood T cell repertoires in COVID-19. The table came from immunoSEQ multiplex PCR; TCRdb's copy has only in-frame clones and leaves some out. Of roughly 400,000 clones in the sample, about 90% were seen once. The CDR3 contains 14 residues. V was shortened by 0 bases and J by 7 bases, with 13 bases between the two germline ends. Germline loops: CDR1 LGHDT, CDR2 YNNKEL (reference sequence). The sequence was obtained from a woman between 55 and 75 years old with COVID-19, enrolled during active disease. This chain connects TRBV3-1 (or the pseudogene TRBV3-2) to TRBJ2-7; D might be TRBD2 (5 bases). Input material: peripheral blood. CDR3 residues: CASSQDLPRGEQYF. CDR3 coding DNA: TGTGCCAGCAGCCAAGATTTACCGCGAGGGGAGCAGTACTTC.